The TCR beta chain described here comes from a study of blood T cell repertoires in COVID-19. Study-level information: The origin of the acute and convalescent COVID-19 samples was the United States, Italy and Spain.

V lost 6 bases and J lost 6; bases outside the gene matches: 9. The CDR3 consists of 14 residues. The V gene's germline CDR1 is MGHDK and CDR2 SYGVNS. Cohort placement rested on clinical history that participants reported themselves. Authors' methods: For nucleated cells, counts were estimated from reference gene primer amplification. This table comes from immunoSEQ multiplex PCR, and its TCRdb copy is limited to in-frame clones, with some not included. V, J and clone size derive from that table, while D and trimming were established from the DNA sequence. Of 130,000 to 150,000 clones listed, about four fifths are singletons. This clone was detected only a few times.

The chain combines TRBV25-1 with TRBJ1-1; 8 bases align to TRBD1. The sequenced sample was PBMCs or T cells enriched from blood (not recorded which). The receptor comes from a man between 50 and 59 years old who had recovered from COVID-19. The CDR3, as DNA: TGTGCCAGCAGGAAGGACCAGGGGGCCGCTGAAGCTTTCTTT. This sequence encodes CASRKDQGAAEAFF.